A single sample is the source of the 27 T cell receptor beta chains below, sequenced in a study of cytomegalovirus exposure and HLA in healthy donors. The assay was immunoSEQ multiplex PCR, and TCRdb's table has in-frame clones only and misses some. The profile shows about 250,000 clones, roughly 84% of them singletons. Material for sequencing was PBMCs. The receptors were sampled from a man between 18 and 29 years old in good health and CMV-seropositive.

This clone was recorded only once. This rearrangement joins TRBV27 to TRBJ2-3; 13 bases are shared with TRBD2. Germline V gives CDR1 MNHEY, CDR2 SMNVEV (reference sequence). This CDR3 is 16 amino acids long. J gave up 2 bases and V 6 bases, and 5 bases lay outside the gene matches. In DNA, the CDR3 is TGTGCCAGCAGATCACTAGCGGGAGGGCCCACAGATACGCAGTATTTT. Translation gives CASRSLAGGPTDTQYF.

V and J are TRBV2 and TRBJ1-2, with TRBD1 as a possible D gene (5 bases). Trimming shortened V by 5 bases and J by 6 bases, and 13 bases separated the two germline ends. Germline CDR1 reads SNHLY; CDR2 reads FYNNEI. This CDR3 has 13 residues. The CDR3 is CASSTGAADGYTF. Here the CDR3 DNA reads TGTGCCAGCAGTACCGGGGCGGCGGATGGCTACACCTTC.

This sequence joins TRBV9 and TRBJ2-1; no clear D. CDR1 and CDR2 (germline): SGDLS, YYNGEE. This CDR3 region has 16 residues. Deletions cut 4 bases from V and 5 bases from J, with 19 bases between. CDR3 loop: CASSPEAGNLHNEQFF. The CDR3, as DNA: TGTGCCAGCAGCCCCGAGGCCGGTAACCTACACAATGAGCAGTTCTTC.

The chain recombines TRBV5-6 with TRBJ1-2, with 7 positions matching TRBD1. Germline CDR1 and CDR2: SGHDT and YYEEEE. The ends lost 4 bases at V and 1 base at J; junction bases unmatched: 10. This CDR3 comprises 16 residues. For the CDR3, the DNA is TGTGCCAGCAGCCTGCAGGGGGAACAGCATAACTATGGCTACACCTTC. Translation: CASSLQGEQHNYGYTF.

The chain links TRBV6-1 to TRBJ2-5; no clear D gene. The germline gives CDR1 MNHNS, CDR2 SASEGT. The CDR3 spans 17 residues. V dropped 3 bases and J dropped 4 bases, with 21 bases sitting between them. DNA of the CDR3: TGTGCCAGCAGTGAGCTGCCCGTAGTTGTCGATCGAGAGACCCAGTACTTC. Translation gives CASSELPVVVDRETQYF.

The chain links TRBV7-6 to TRBJ2-7; 14 positions agree with TRBD2. The V gene's germline CDR1 is SGHVS and CDR2 FNYEAQ. The CDR3 is 16 residues long. The V gene end was trimmed by 3 bases and the J gene end by 3 bases; junction bases not matched to a gene: 4. The CDR3 bases are TGTGCCAGCAGCTTCGGGACTAGCGGGAGTAGCTACGAGCAGTACTTC. It encodes CASSFGTSGSSYEQYF.

The J gene is TRBJ2-2, the V gene TRBV6-1; the D gene is possibly TRBD1 (5 bases). The CDR3 loop spans 13 amino acids. Germline V lookup: CDR1 MNHNS, CDR2 SASEGT. Trimming cost V 6 bases and J 5 bases, with 10 bases left between them. The CDR3 spells CASRARGTGELFF. The CDR3 nucleotides are TGTGCCAGCAGAGCTAGGGGTACCGGGGAGCTGTTTTTT.

The chain is built from TRBV14 and TRBJ2-7; perhaps D is TRBD1 or TRBD2 (6 bases each). The CDR3 loop spans 13 amino acids. Germline CDR1 is SGHDN and CDR2 is FVKESK. V lost 1 base and J lost 6, with 10 bases in between. CDR3 bases: TGTGCCAGCAGCCAAGGTTGGGGGGCCGAGCAGTACTTC. Residues: CASSQGWGAEQYF.

The chain employs TRBV11-2 and TRBJ2-6; no clear D gene. Germline V gene sequence: CDR1 SGHAT, CDR2 FQNNGV. The CDR3 covers 16 residues. V shed 5 bases and J shed 1 base, with 12 bases lying between them. The CDR3 DNA reads TGTGCCAGCAGCCCAGGACCTGTTTCTGGGGCCAACGTCCTGACTTTC. This gives the protein CASSPGPVSGANVLTF.

This clone was observed a few times. The chain carries TRBV27 and TRBJ2-2; 7 bases are a match to TRBD2. The CDR3 runs 14 residues. In germline, CDR1 is MNHEY, CDR2 SMNVEV (reference sequence). After removal of 5 bases from V and 5 bases from J, the junction contained 5 bases not matched to a gene. The DNA for the CDR3 is TGTGCCAGCAGTCTCGGGGGGTCGACCGGGGAGCTGTTTTTT. This sequence encodes CASSLGGSTGELFF.

The chain employs TRBV11-2 and TRBJ2-7, with TRBD2 identical over 8 bases. CDR3 length equals 17 residues. Germline CDR1 is SGHAT and CDR2 is FQNNGV. After removal of 1 base from V and 7 bases from J, the junction contained 15 bases not matched to a gene. CDR3 sequence: CASSLGSIAGRDLEQYF. As DNA, the CDR3 is TGTGCCAGCAGCTTAGGGTCGATAGCGGGGAGGGATTTAGAGCAGTACTTC.

The V gene is TRBV30, the J gene TRBJ2-5, with D unclear. This CDR3 spans 10 amino acids. Looked up from germline, CDR1 is GTSNPN and CDR2 is SVGIG (reference sequence). Trimming removed 3 bases at V and 5 bases at J, with 4 bases between. CDR3 DNA: TGTGCCTGGAGCGAGGAGACCCAGTACTTC. Its protein is CAWSEETQYF.

This clone was observed a handful of times. The J gene is TRBJ2-5, the V gene TRBV28, with D hard to call. Germline V gene data show CDR1 as MDHEN and CDR2 as SYDVKM. Trimming shortened V by 5 bases and J by 4 bases, and 11 bases separated the two germline ends. CDR3 length equals 13 residues. CDR3 residues: CASSLSDGETQYF. CDR3 DNA: TGTGCCAGCAGTCTTTCCGACGGAGAGACCCAGTACTTC.

This clone was counted a single time. The J gene is TRBJ1-1, the V gene TRBV29-1, with D unresolved. Germline V CDR1 and CDR2: SQVTM, ANQGSEA. This CDR3 has 12 residues. Trimming shortened V by 0 bases and J by 6 bases, and 8 bases separated the two germline ends. As DNA, the CDR3 is TGCAGCGTTGAAGATCTGTTCGCTGAAGCTTTCTTT. Translated, it gives CSVEDLFAEAFF.

This clone has only one observation. The rearrangement links TRBV19 to TRBJ2-2; TRBD2 might be the D (5 bases). Germline V gene sequence: CDR1 LNHDA, CDR2 SQIVND (reference sequence). CDR3 length: 15 residues. V was shortened by 4 bases and J by 4 bases, with 13 bases between the two germline ends. The CDR3 nucleotides read TGTGCCAGTAGTAACAGATTAGCGACCACCGGGGAGCTGTTTTTT. As protein: CASSNRLATTGELFF.

The chain links TRBV30 to TRBJ1-3; D not certain. Trimming pared 3 bases from V and 0 bases from J, leaving 3 bases between. CDR3 length equals 12 residues. In germline, CDR1 is GTSNPN, CDR2 SVGIG (reference sequence). The CDR3 DNA follows: TGTGCCTGGAGGGGCTCTGGAAACACCATATATTTT. Its protein product is CAWRGSGNTIYF. The whole variable domain, filled in from reference TRBV30 and TRBJ1-3, reads SQTIHQWPATLVQPVGSPLSLECTVEGTSNPNLYWYRQAAGRGLQLLFYSVGIGQISSEVPQNLSASRPQDRQFILSSKKLLLSDSGFYLCAWRGSGNTIYFGEGSWLTVV.

The chain employs TRBV28 and TRBJ2-7; D is undetermined. The CDR3 has 15 residues. The V end was cut by 8 bases, the J end by 10 bases, with 27 bases between. Germline CDR1 is MDHEN and CDR2 is SYDVKM. CDR3 protein: CASSPVLISATAQYF. CDR3 coding DNA: TGTGCCAGCTCCCCCGTACTAATATCCGCGACGGCACAGTACTTC.

This chain connects TRBV5-6 to TRBJ2-7; TRBD1 aligns across 8 bases. The CDR3 length is 12 residues. The V gene's germline CDR1 is SGHDT and CDR2 YYEEEE. Trimming took 4 bases from V and 6 from J; bases not matched to a gene: 3. CDR3 amino acids: CASSLTGVEQYF. For the CDR3, the DNA is TGTGCCAGCAGCCTGACAGGGGTCGAGCAGTACTTC.

V usage is TRBV5-1 and J usage is TRBJ1-3; perhaps TRBD1 as D (5 bases). V lost 3 bases to trimming and J lost 0 bases, with 13 bases between them. The CDR3 is 16 amino acids. The germline CDR1 and CDR2 sequences are SGHRS and YFSETQ. CDR3 nucleotides: TGCGCCAGCAGCTCCTCAGGGATGAACTCTGGAAACACCATATATTTT. Translated, it gives CASSSSGMNSGNTIYF. The variable domain in full, with the rest retrieved from reference TRBV5-1 and TRBJ1-3, is KAGVTQTPRYLIKTRGQQVTLSCSPISGHRSVSWYQQTPGQGLQFLFEYFSETQRNKGNFPGRFSGRQFSNSRSEMNVSTLELGDSALYLCASSSSGMNSGNTIYFGEGSWLTVV.

The V call is TRBV19, the J call TRBJ1-1, with D perhaps TRBD1 (6 bases). Looked up from germline, CDR1 is LNHDA and CDR2 is SQIVND (reference sequence). The CDR3 runs 15 residues. Trimming cost V 5 bases and J 2 bases, with 15 bases left between them. CDR3 DNA: TGTGCCAGTAGTGACCATGACAGGCTCAACACTGAAGCTTTCTTT. It is translated as CASSDHDRLNTEAFF.

The chain carries TRBV30 and TRBJ2-7; TRBD2 matches 10 bases. CDR3 size: 13 residues. Germline CDR1 GTSNPN, CDR2 SVGIG (reference sequence). The V and J ends lost 2 bases and 3 bases, in that order; junction bases with no gene match: 1. DNA of the CDR3: TGTGCCTGGAGTACTAGCGGGATCTACGAGCAGTACTTC. Translated: CAWSTSGIYEQYF.

This chain connects TRBV7-9 to TRBJ2-2; D unresolved. The V gene lost 5 bases and the J gene lost 6 bases, with 10 bases spanning the gap. Per germline, CDR1 SEHNR and CDR2 FQNEAQ (reference sequence). The CDR3 extends over 13 amino acids. The CDR3 DNA reads as TGTGCCAGCAGCCACCTAGGCTCCGGGGAGCTGTTTTTT. This encodes CASSHLGSGELFF.

This chain links TRBV29-1 with TRBJ2-2, with a tentative D call TRBD1 (5 bases). CDR1 and CDR2 (germline): SQVTM, ANQGSEA. The CDR3 is 11 residues long. V shed 7 bases and J shed 3 bases, with 6 bases lying between them. The CDR3 bases are TGCAGCGAAGGGGACACCGGGGAGCTGTTTTTT. Translated, it gives CSEGDTGELFF.

Regarding this clone: This sample also contains other DNA sequences that code for the same CDR3. This chain connects TRBV9 to TRBJ2-1; 9 bases map to TRBD2. Germline trimming cut 0 bases from V and 4 bases from J; bases unmatched to any gene: 2. CDR1 is SGDLS, CDR2 YYNGEE, per germline. The CDR3 spans 15 residues. In DNA form, the CDR3 reads TGTGCCAGCAGCGTAGGACTAGCGGAGTACAATGAGCAGTTCTTC. Encoded protein: CASSVGLAEYNEQFF.

The genes are TRBV4-2 and TRBJ2-3; 7 bases line up with TRBD2. Per the germline V gene, CDR1 is LGHNA and CDR2 is YNFKEQ. The CDR3 runs 16 residues. With V trimmed by 2 bases and J by 5 bases, 10 bases remained unmatched. The CDR3 region is CASSQSRGRGRDTQYF. The CDR3 DNA reads TGTGCCAGCAGCCAATCCCGAGGGAGGGGACGAGATACGCAGTATTTT.

In the case of this clone: One junction end does not reproduce the germline sequence, and a read error may be involved. The V gene is TRBV2, the J gene TRBJ1-5; tentative D call: TRBD1 (5 bases). Germline V gene lookup returns CDR1 SNHLY and CDR2 FYNNEI. The length of the CDR3 is 15 residues. The CDR3 loop is CASGASRNSYQPQHF. CDR3 in DNA: TGTGCCAGCGGGGCCTCCCGGAATAGCTATCAGCCCCAGCATTTT.

CDR3 loop: CASSLTAVNQPQHF. CDR3 DNA: TGTGCCAGCAGTTTAACGGCAGTTAATCAGCCCCAGCATTTT. The chain joins TRBV27 to TRBJ1-5; D not resolved. The CDR3 has 14 residues. Germline CDR1 and CDR2: MNHEY and SMNVEV (reference sequence). V gave up 2 bases and J gave up 4 bases, with 9 bases separating them.